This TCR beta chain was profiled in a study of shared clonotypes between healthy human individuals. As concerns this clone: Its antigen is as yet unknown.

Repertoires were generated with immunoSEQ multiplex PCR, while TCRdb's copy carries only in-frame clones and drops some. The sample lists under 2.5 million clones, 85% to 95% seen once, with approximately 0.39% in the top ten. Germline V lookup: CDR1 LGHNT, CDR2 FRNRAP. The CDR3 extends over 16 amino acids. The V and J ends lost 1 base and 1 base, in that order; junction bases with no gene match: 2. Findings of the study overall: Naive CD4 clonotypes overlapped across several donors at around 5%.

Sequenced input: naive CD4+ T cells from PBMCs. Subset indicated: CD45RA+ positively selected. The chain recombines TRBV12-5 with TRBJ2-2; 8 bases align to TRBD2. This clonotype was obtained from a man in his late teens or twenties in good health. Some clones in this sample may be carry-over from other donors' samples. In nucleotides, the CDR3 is TGTGCTAGTGGTTTGGGGACTAGCAGGAACACCGGGGAGCTGTTTTTT. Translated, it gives CASGLGTSRNTGELFF.